This T cell receptor (beta chain) originates from a study of blood T cell repertoires in COVID-19. In the study overall: Sample material is recorded as cDNA or gDNA derived from T cells, B-cell-depleted T cells, or PBMCs.

CDR3 length: 17 amino acids. In germline, CDR1 is SNHLY, CDR2 FYNNEI. V dropped 5 bases and J dropped 4; count of bases not matched to a gene: 7. The Seattle site enrolled patients during active infection and followed them longitudinally. In the authors' methods: Using reference gene primer amplification, nucleated cell counts were estimated. Repertoires were generated with immunoSEQ multiplex PCR, while TCRdb's copy carries only in-frame clones and drops some. That table supplies the V and J calls and clone size; D and trimming were determined from the DNA. The table includes roughly 100,000 clones, roughly 80% detected once.

The sequenced sample consisted of peripheral blood. This receptor was identified in a man aged 80 or over with COVID-19, enrolled during active disease. The rearrangement links TRBV2 to TRBJ2-1, with TRBD2 identical over 14 bases. This CDR3 is CASSRLAGGPTYNEQFF. The CDR3, as DNA: TGTGCCAGCAGTCGACTAGCGGGAGGGCCAACATACAATGAGCAGTTCTTC.